Listed here are 14 T cell receptor beta chains from one sample, sequenced in a study of OX40 agonist ivuxolimab in advanced cancers. Libraries were prepared by immunoSEQ multiplex PCR; TCRdb keeps only in-frame clonotypes and omits some of them. Among about 80,000 clones listed, around 87% were seen once. Sequences were derived from CD4+ or CD8+ T cells sorted from blood, sampled in a trial of the OX40 agonist ivuxolimab. Receptors originate from an adult with an advanced solid tumor such as melanoma, head and neck, liver or kidney cancer.

The rearrangement uses TRBV5-1 and TRBJ2-7; D unclear. Germline V gives CDR1 SGHRS, CDR2 YFSETQ. Trimming stripped 0 bases from V and 2 bases from J, with 9 bases between. The CDR3 extends over 14 amino acids. The CDR3, as DNA: TGCGCCAGCAGCTTGGGGGCGAAACCCTACGAGCAGTACTTC. Its translation is CASSLGAKPYEQYF.

V gene TRBV10-3 combines with J gene TRBJ1-2; 7 nucleotides match TRBD1. Germline CDR1 reads ENHRY; CDR2 reads SYGVKD. The CDR3 has 14 residues. V trimming: 4 bases; J trimming: 2 bases; junction bases outside the gene matches: 4. Here the CDR3 reads CAISAQTGNYGYTF. In DNA form, the CDR3 reads TGTGCCATCAGTGCCCAGACAGGGAACTATGGCTACACCTTC.

The V gene is TRBV19, the J gene TRBJ1-2; 7 bases align to TRBD1. This CDR3 spans 15 amino acids. Germline CDR1 reads LNHDA; CDR2 reads SQIVND (reference sequence). Trimming removed 2 bases from V and 8 bases from J; junction bases left unmatched: 11. For the CDR3, the DNA is TGTGCCAGTAGTATAAAGACAGGGACCTCCGGGGGCTACACCTTC. Protein: CASSIKTGTSGGYTF.

This chain joins TRBV5-5 and TRBJ2-5, with 9 bases matching TRBD2. This CDR3 contains 16 residues. Germline loops: CDR1 SGHKS, CDR2 YYEKEE (reference sequence). J lost 4 bases, V lost 5 bases, and 12 bases had no gene match. The CDR3 is CASRGAGGRAPETQYF. CDR3 sequence (DNA): TGTGCCAGCAGGGGAGCGGGCGGGAGGGCCCCAGAGACCCAGTACTTC.

V is TRBV6-5 and J is TRBJ1-2; the D gene is possibly TRBD1 (6 bases). The germline V and J ends were trimmed by 6 bases and 6 bases, with 20 bases remaining between them. The CDR3 totals 15 residues. Germline V CDR1 and CDR2: MNHEY, SVGAGI. CDR3 loop: CASSAGQTSQDGYTF. The CDR3 DNA reads TGTGCCAGCAGCGCCGGACAGACTTCTCAGGATGGCTACACCTTC.

The chain has TRBV6-1 and TRBJ1-1; 8 nucleotides line up with TRBD1. The CDR3 covers 15 residues. The germline CDR1 and CDR2 sequences are MNHNS and SASEGT. The V segment lost 6 bases and the J segment 3 bases; nucleotides outside the gene matches: 9. In DNA form, the CDR3 reads TGTGCCAGCAGCGAGGGGGGGACAGGCTACACTGAAGCTTTCTTT. Amino acids: CASSEGGTGYTEAFF.

The V gene is TRBV10-3, the J gene TRBJ1-1; the match to TRBD1 covers 9 bases. This CDR3 is 14 amino acids long. The V gene end was trimmed by 6 bases and the J gene end by 4 bases; junction bases not matched to a gene: 6. Germline CDR1 reads ENHRY; CDR2 reads SYGVKD. The CDR3 DNA sequence: TGTGCCATCAGGGGGACAGGGTCGGGCACTGAAGCTTTCTTT. It specifies CAIRGTGSGTEAFF.

V gene TRBV7-2 combines with J gene TRBJ1-1; TRBD1 matches at 10 bases. Germline V lookup: CDR1 SGHTA, CDR2 FQGNSA. CDR3 length: 15 amino acids. Trimming cost V 5 bases and J 7 bases; bases outside gene matches: 10. The CDR3 here is CASSNAGTGAGEAFF. As DNA, the CDR3 is TGTGCCAGCAGCAATGCCGGGACAGGGGCAGGTGAAGCTTTCTTT.

This clone has only a few counts. This chain joins TRBV20-1 and TRBJ1-2; no reliable D call. Germline values: CDR1 DFQATT, CDR2 SNEGSKA (reference sequence). The CDR3 runs 10 residues. V was cut by 6 bases and J by 8 bases, with 10 bases left in between. The CDR3 coding sequence is TGCAGTGCAGCGTCGCGCGGCTACACCTTC. It codes for CSAASRGYTF.

The chain has TRBV6-5 and TRBJ1-1; D gene unclear. This CDR3 has 15 residues. V was trimmed by 0 bases and J by 4 bases, leaving 12 bases between them. Germline values: CDR1 MNHEY, CDR2 SVGAGI. CDR3 in amino acids: CASSYSVKAGTEAFF. DNA of the CDR3: TGTGCCAGCAGTTACTCAGTGAAGGCGGGCACTGAAGCTTTCTTT.

V and J are TRBV6-6 and TRBJ2-1; TRBD1 matches at 9 bases. J lost 5 bases, V lost 7 bases, and 3 bases had no gene match. The CDR3 has 13 amino acids. Germline CDR1 MNHNY, CDR2 SVGAGI (reference sequence). CDR3 sequence: CASKDRGDNEQFF. The CDR3 DNA reads TGTGCCAGCAAGGACAGGGGAGACAATGAGCAGTTCTTC.

This chain links TRBV28 with TRBJ2-1; 7 bases map to TRBD2. J gave up 7 bases and V 7 bases, and 7 bases lay outside the gene matches. Germline lookup yields CDR1 MDHEN and CDR2 SYDVKM. This CDR3 region has 13 residues. This chain's CDR3 is CASTSGGGNEQFF. The CDR3 DNA follows: TGTGCCAGCACCTCTGGGGGGGGGAATGAGCAGTTCTTC.

This rearrangement joins TRBV28 to TRBJ2-7; TRBD1 agrees at 7 bases. Germline assignment: CDR1 MDHEN and CDR2 SYDVKM. The trim removed 6 bases at V and 5 bases at J, leaving 7 bases unmatched. This CDR3 region has 13 residues. CDR3 sequence reads: CASRRDSAHEQYV. The CDR3 nucleotides are TGTGCCAGCAGAAGGGACAGCGCCCACGAGCAGTACGTC.

The J gene is TRBJ2-1, the V gene TRBV7-2; no definite D call. The CDR3 has 12 amino acids. The ends were cut back, 1 base at V and 7 bases at J, with 5 bases in the middle. Germline-derived CDR1 and CDR2 are SGHTA and FQGNSA. The CDR3 DNA is TGTGCCAGCAGCTTAGGTTGGAATGAGCAGTTCTTC. It encodes CASSLGWNEQFF.